This T cell receptor (beta chain) emerged from a study of CD8 T cells in ankylosing spondylitis. General observations from the study: The study identified a TCR beta motif of under ten highly homologous variants that appeared characteristic of ankylosing spondylitis blood. Reports say disease-linked clones showed up significantly more in matched ankylosing spondylitis synovial fluid. Disease-linked clones were CD8+ and relatively rare in peripheral blood.

In making TCR beta libraries, quantitative 5'-RACE with molecular barcodes was used. Via MiXCR, TCRdb re-called the 5' RACE reads, giving one row per CDR3 protein. The profile shows 450,000 to 550,000 distinct CDR3 sequences, about 5.2% of them singletons. This clonotype was observed many times. Its specificity is unknown. The trim removed 6 bases at V and 0 bases at J, leaving 3 bases unmatched. The CDR3 is 14 residues long. Germline V CDR1 and CDR2: DFQATT, SNEGSKA (reference sequence). Sequencing was performed on blood, either unsorted or a sorted T cell fraction (not recorded which). V is TRBV20-1 and J is TRBJ2-3; TRBD2 matches 10 bases. This sequence was found in a male donor with ankylosing spondylitis. This CDR3 reads CSAPGLASTDTQYF. As DNA, the CDR3 is TGCAGTGCCCCGGGACTAGCGAGCACAGATACGCAGTATTTT.